The entry below gives a single T cell receptor beta chain sequence along with its context. Source study methods: By means of reference gene primer amplification, nucleated cell counts were estimated. Clones were read by immunoSEQ multiplex PCR, and TCRdb kept only the in-frame ones, dropping some. V and J calls and clone size are as listed in that table; D and trimming were resolved from the DNA. The data contain roughly 140,000 clones, roughly 82% of them seen just once; the ten biggest clones take up about 8.9%. This record belongs to a study of blood T cell repertoires in COVID-19. V was clipped by 8 bases and J by 2 bases, with 9 bases between them. Looked up from germline, CDR1 is MNHEY and CDR2 is SVGAGI. The CDR3 loop spans 12 amino acids.

The genes are TRBV6-5 and TRBJ1-2, with D unresolved. This clonotype originated in a woman between 50 and 59 years old with acute or convalescent COVID-19. The sequenced sample was peripheral blood. CDR3 sequence reads: CASDTVNYGYTF. Written as DNA, the CDR3 is TGTGCCAGCGACACGGTGAACTATGGCTACACCTTC.